These 20 T cell receptor beta chains originate from one sample sequenced in a study of shared clonotypes between healthy human individuals. The repertoire was sequenced with immunoSEQ multiplex PCR; TCRdb's copy has only in-frame clones and lacks some. Of 850,000 to 1,200,000 clones in the sample, about 75% were seen once. Sequenced input: memory CD4+ T cells sorted from blood. Subset noted: CD45RA-negative fraction. Source of these receptors: a man in his late teens or twenties in good health.

This chain uses TRBV18 with TRBJ2-2; TRBD2 agrees at 7 bases. J gave up 7 bases and V 1 base, and 6 bases lay outside the gene matches. The CDR3 has 15 amino acids. CDR1 and CDR2 from the germline V gene are KGHSH and LQKENI. The CDR3 protein is CASSPRGLDGGELFF. Written as DNA, the CDR3 is TGTGCCAGCTCACCACGAGGACTAGATGGCGGGGAGCTGTTTTTT.

This clone was counted a single time. The chain recombines TRBV4-1 with TRBJ2-1; 7 bases fit TRBD2. The CDR3 has 16 residues. Germline V lookup: CDR1 MGHRA, CDR2 YSYEKL. V lost 0 bases, J lost 2 bases, and 4 bases stayed unmatched. The CDR3 reads CASSQDWAGAYNEQFF. CDR3 bases: TGCGCCAGCAGCCAAGACTGGGCGGGGGCCTACAATGAGCAGTTCTTC.

The genes are TRBV6-5 and TRBJ1-2; maybe TRBD1 (6 bases). The V gene's germline CDR1 is MNHEY and CDR2 SVGAGI. CDR3 length: 14 residues. The V gene lost 3 bases and the J gene lost 8 bases, with 16 bases spanning the gap. CDR3 amino acids: CASSYSDRPTGYTF. The CDR3 bases are TGTGCCAGCAGTTATTCCGACAGGCCGACGGGCTACACCTTC.

This sequence joins TRBV11-3 and TRBJ2-1; D might be TRBD2 (5 bases). In germline, CDR1 is SGHNT, CDR2 YENEEA. Trimming removed 5 bases from V and 9 bases from J, with 11 bases in between. The CDR3 runs 12 residues. This CDR3 is CASSREGSEQFF. Here the CDR3 DNA reads TGTGCCAGCAGCCGGGAAGGGAGTGAGCAGTTCTTC.

DNA of the CDR3: TGTGCCAGTAGTATGCCAGGGAAGGGAGATGGCTACACCTTC. This encodes CASSMPGKGDGYTF. This chain uses TRBV19 with TRBJ1-2; a possible D gene is TRBD1 (5 bases). Per germline, CDR1 LNHDA and CDR2 SQIVND (reference sequence). The V gene lost 3 bases and the J gene lost 6 bases, with 14 bases spanning the gap. CDR3 length equals 14 residues.

This chain joins TRBV18 and TRBJ2-7, with a tentative D call TRBD2 (5 bases). Between the trimmed V and J ends, which lost 3 bases and 6 bases, there was a span of 12 bases. The CDR3 covers 13 residues. Looked up from germline, CDR1 is KGHSH and CDR2 is LQKENI. The CDR3 nucleotides are TGTGCCAGCTCACCGGGAGACTGGGGCGAGCAGTACTTC. It is translated as CASSPGDWGEQYF.

V is TRBV28 and J is TRBJ2-7; TRBD2 agrees at 8 bases. Trimming at V came to 4 bases and at J to 3 bases, leaving 5 bases not matched to a gene. Germline values: CDR1 MDHEN, CDR2 SYDVKM. The CDR3 sequence is 14 residues long. CDR3 loop: CASSSLAVSYEQYF. For the CDR3, the DNA is TGTGCCAGCAGTTCACTAGCGGTGAGCTACGAGCAGTACTTC.

This chain joins TRBV7-9 and TRBJ1-3, with 8 bases aligning to TRBD1. The CDR3 is 15 amino acids. Germline CDR1 is SEHNR and CDR2 is FQNEAQ (reference sequence). V trimming: 4 bases; J trimming: 0 bases; junction bases outside the gene matches: 2. The CDR3 nucleotides are TGTGCCAGCAGCTCTACAGGGGGCTCTGGAAACACCATATATTTT. Amino acids: CASSSTGGSGNTIYF.

This chain links TRBV18 with TRBJ1-2; D may be TRBD1 (6 bases). This CDR3 has 15 residues. Germline V gene lookup returns CDR1 KGHSH and CDR2 LQKENI. Trimming took off 2 bases at V and 6 bases at J, with 16 bases between the two ends. CDR3 sequence reads: CASSPGGRDLNGYTF. The CDR3, as DNA: TGTGCCAGCTCACCAGGGGGCAGGGATCTGAATGGCTACACCTTC.

This clone has a handful of counts. The CDR3: CAWSLGGGRREQYF. The CDR3 nucleotides read TGTGCCTGGAGCCTGGGGGGCGGGAGGCGCGAGCAGTACTTC. V gene TRBV30 combines with J gene TRBJ2-7, with 8 bases that match TRBD2. CDR1 and CDR2 from the germline V gene are GTSNPN and SVGIG (reference sequence). J gave up 6 bases and V 3 bases, and 10 bases lay outside the gene matches. The CDR3 is 14 residues long.

The rearrangement links TRBV27 to TRBJ1-2; possibly TRBD1 for D (5 bases). This CDR3 is built from 15 residues. Germline-derived CDR1 and CDR2 are MNHEY and SMNVEV (reference sequence). V was clipped by 4 bases and J by 2 bases, with 14 bases between them. CDR3 amino acids: CASSSLGLGNYGYTF. The CDR3 bases are TGTGCCAGCAGTTCCTTGGGACTGGGCAACTATGGCTACACCTTC.

As regards this clone: This clone may be a read error of a much larger clone one base away. Other DNA sequences of this sample code for an identical CDR3. The V and J genes are TRBV7-2 and TRBJ2-7; TRBD1 matches 9 bases. This CDR3 region has 15 residues. CDR1 is SGHTA, CDR2 FQGNSA, per germline. V shed 1 base and J 1 base; nucleotides not matched to a gene: 2. The CDR3: CASSLGGTGSYEQYF. CDR3 nucleotides: TGTGCCAGCAGCTTAGGTGGGACAGGGTCCTACGAGCAGTACTTC. Looking up the rest from reference TRBV7-2 and TRBJ2-7 gives the full variable domain: GAGVSQSPSNKVTEKGKDVELRCDPISGHTALYWYRQSLGQGLEFLIYFQGNSAPDKSGLPSDRFSAERTGGSVSTLTIQRTQQEDSAVYLCASSLGGTGSYEQYFGPGTRLTVT.

The CDR3 region has the DNA TGTGCCAGCAGTCGACTGACAGGGGGCTGGGCTGGCTACACCTTC. This sequence encodes CASSRLTGGWAGYTF. The rearrangement joins TRBV6-5 to TRBJ1-2, with 10 bases lining up with TRBD1. Germline V lookup: CDR1 MNHEY, CDR2 SVGAGI. V lost 5 bases, J lost 7 bases, and 10 bases stayed unmatched. The CDR3 has 15 amino acids.

The table lists this clone with a count of one. V and J are TRBV9 and TRBJ2-5; possibly TRBD1 or TRBD2 for D (6 bases each). CDR1 is SGDLS and CDR2 is YYNGEE in the germline V gene. This CDR3 is built from 15 residues. Trimming removed 4 bases at V and 4 bases at J, with 17 bases between. The CDR3 loop is CASSLRGDSTETQYF. Here the CDR3 DNA reads TGTGCCAGCAGCCTAAGGGGGGACTCTACAGAGACCCAGTACTTC.

This clone appeared a few times. The gene calls are TRBV6-1 and TRBJ1-1, with a possible D match to TRBD1 (6 bases). The germline gives CDR1 MNHNS, CDR2 SASEGT. V lost 4 bases, J lost 4 bases, and 13 bases lay in between. The length of the CDR3 is 14 residues. CDR3 in amino acids: CASSVKGGGTEAFF. The CDR3 DNA sequence: TGTGCCAGCAGTGTAAAGGGGGGAGGCACTGAAGCTTTCTTT.

The V gene is TRBV10-1, the J gene TRBJ2-1; 8 bases match TRBD2. After removal of 0 bases from V and 10 bases from J, the junction contained 5 bases not matched to a gene. This CDR3 comprises 14 residues. Germline V gene sequence: CDR1 WNHNN, CDR2 SYGVQD (reference sequence). The CDR3 spells CASSESAGGVEQFF. The DNA for the CDR3 is TGCGCCAGCAGTGAGTCGGCGGGAGGTGTCGAGCAGTTCTTC.

The chain carries TRBV7-6 and TRBJ2-3, with D maybe TRBD2 (5 bases). Germline CDR1 SGHVS, CDR2 FNYEAQ. This CDR3 comprises 14 residues. V was shortened by 6 bases and J by 2 bases, with 12 bases between the two germline ends. The CDR3 loop is CASSWGRDTDTQYF. The CDR3 coding sequence is TGTGCCAGCAGTTGGGGTCGGGACACAGATACGCAGTATTTT.

This rearrangement joins TRBV7-2 to TRBJ2-1; 7 bases align to TRBD2. Germline CDR1 and CDR2: SGHTA and FQGNSA. The V gene end was trimmed by 5 bases and the J gene end by 8 bases; junction bases not matched to a gene: 12. The CDR3 contains 15 residues. The CDR3 is CASSTGGGAGHEQFF. The CDR3 bases are TGTGCCAGCAGCACCGGCGGGGGAGCGGGTCATGAGCAGTTCTTC. Using reference TRBV7-2 and TRBJ2-1 for the parts outside the CDR3, the full variable domain is GAGVSQSPSNKVTEKGKDVELRCDPISGHTALYWYRQSLGQGLEFLIYFQGNSAPDKSGLPSDRFSAERTGGSVSTLTIQRTQQEDSAVYLCASSTGGGAGHEQFFGPGTRLTVL.

The rearrangement uses TRBV2 and TRBJ1-5; D might be TRBD1 (6 bases). CDR1 is SNHLY, CDR2 FYNNEI, per germline. The CDR3 sequence is 12 residues long. The V end lost 6 bases, the J end lost 4 bases, and 7 bases lay between the germline ends. CDR3 sequence reads: CASSQGNQPQHF. CDR3 DNA sequence: TGTGCCAGCAGCCAGGGGAATCAGCCCCAGCATTTT.

CDR3 residues: CASSKGLAGCEQFF. For the CDR3, the DNA is TGTGCCAGCAGCAAAGGACTAGCGGGTTGTGAGCAGTTCTTC. The V call is TRBV21-1, the J call TRBJ2-1; the table's D call, TRBD2, has no DNA check behind it. TRBV21-1 is termed a pseudogene. CDR3 length: 14 amino acids.